This T cell receptor beta chain was observed in a study of cytomegalovirus exposure and HLA in healthy donors. Points from the study as a whole: In a later analysis, most CMV-associated TCR beta chains appeared HLA-restricted. Researchers counted over 150 TCR beta chains as cytomegalovirus-associated. Follow-up analysis found HLA locus-dependent TCR association rates, highest for DRB1 and lowest for HLA-C.

Germline CDR1 SGHAT, CDR2 FQNNGV. V lost 5 bases to trimming and J lost 6 bases; unmatched junction nucleotides: 5. The CDR3 length is 14 residues. In the PCR, 60 Vbeta and 13 Jbeta primers were used. In the original analysis: A follow-up analysis tallied tens of millions of unique TCR beta chains, approximately 11 million shared. The table came from immunoSEQ multiplex PCR; TCRdb's copy has only in-frame clones and leaves some out. For V, J and clone size, that table is used; D and trimming come from the DNA. The sample shows roughly 120,000 clones, and roughly 3.5% sits with its ten largest clones. Details on this clone: Its antigen is unknown.

Sequenced material: PBMCs. This TCR was recovered from a young man in good health and CMV-seronegative. The rearrangement links TRBV11-2 to TRBJ1-1, with 11 bases matching TRBD1. CDR3 residues: CASSAPGQGAEAFF. For the CDR3, the DNA is TGTGCCAGCAGCGCACCGGGACAGGGGGCTGAAGCTTTCTTT.